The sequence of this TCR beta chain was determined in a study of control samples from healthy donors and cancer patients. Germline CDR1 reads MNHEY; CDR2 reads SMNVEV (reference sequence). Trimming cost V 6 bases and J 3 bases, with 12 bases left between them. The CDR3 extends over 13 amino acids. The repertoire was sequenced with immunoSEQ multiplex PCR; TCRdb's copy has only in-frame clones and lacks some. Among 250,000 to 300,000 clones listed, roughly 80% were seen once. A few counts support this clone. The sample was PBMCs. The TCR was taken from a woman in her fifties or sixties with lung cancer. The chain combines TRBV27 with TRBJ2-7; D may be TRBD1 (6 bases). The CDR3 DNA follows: TGTGCCAGCAGATTACAGGGTAGCTACGAGCAGTACTTC. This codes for CASRLQGSYEQYF.